This T cell receptor (beta chain) was identified in a study of T-cell memory formation after mild COVID-19 (dated by TCRdb to about 2021). Notes on the research overall: TCR sequence clusters from the two donors were found to be largely donor specific. Longitudinal TCRalpha and TCRbeta repertoire sequencing tracked T-cell clones expanding and contracting after mild COVID-19 in two donors. The cohort comprised two young, previously healthy adult volunteers, one female and one male. Overall results and qualifications from the work: Contracting CD4+ clones appeared mostly in the CM and EM memory subsets, whereas CD8+ clones were enriched in EMRA. The study included only a couple of mild cases, and larger cohorts that include severe cases with pre-infection samples were judged to be necessary. The second-wave clones that peaked on day 37 were not confirmed to be SARS-CoV-2 specific. Balanced CD4/CD8 phenotypes were observed for clones contracting from day 15 to 85, whereas a bias towards CD4+ was observed for a second wave of clones expanding from day 15 to 37. The detection of some responding clones in pre-infection memory suggests that pre-existing cross-reactive memory T cells joined the SARS-CoV-2 response.

PBMCs were isolated by Ficoll-Paque density gradient centrifugation. The germline V and J ends show losses of 0 bases and 4 bases respectively, and no gene match explains 10 bases of the junction. As encoded in the germline V gene (reference sequence), CDR1 is MNHEY while CDR2 is SMNVEV. From cysteine to phenylalanine, the CDR3 is 18 amino acids long. Here the CDR3 DNA is all that survives: 54 bases in frame from base 1. Sequencing instrument: Illumina NovaSeq 6000. Using 5'RACE with constant-segment primers, TCRalpha and TCRbeta cDNA libraries were constructed, with sample barcodes and unique molecular identifiers added in the process. RNA was extracted from every sample with Trizol reagent. The libraries were amplified in two PCR steps, and the second step added a second sample barcode and Illumina TruSeq adapters. Sequencing of libraries was performed on an Illumina NovaSeq with 2 x 150 bp paired-end reads. The authors processed their data as follows. With migec v1.2.7, reads were demultiplexed and then collapsed into UMI-guided consensus sequences. With mixcr v2.1.11, UMI consensuses were aligned to TRA and TRB V and J templates and assembled into clonotypes. A clonotype was counted as expanded or contracted only if both edgeR and NoisET called the change significant, with noise models trained on biological replicates. For edgeR calls, the cutoffs were a false discovery rate-adjusted p below 0.01 and a log2 fold-change threshold of 1. As an exploratory analysis of dynamics, max-normalized trajectories of the 1000 most abundant clonotypes were examined with PCA combined with hierarchical clustering. Separately sequenced CD4+ and CD8+ repertoires were used to assign the CD4 or CD8 phenotype of responding clones. The public reads were quality trimmed at Q25 with fastp and then assembled into clones with MiXCR by TCRdb, keeping productive beta chains. Each entry merges the rows of one CDR3 protein and shows their most common DNA and genes. The V and J calls reflect TCRdb's pipeline rather than the authors' work. The sample has under 700,000 distinct CDR3 sequences on record, about a fifth of them singletons. The top ten clones comprise under 15% of the sample.

This clonotype was detected only once. Its antigen remains unidentified. Base qualities were left out, and no much larger clone turns up one base away. A lone read is weak support. Recombination linked TRBV27 to TRBJ2-1, with 9 central nucleotides matching TRBD2. The sequencing sample was made of PBMCs or a T cell subset sorted from them (not recorded which). This clonotype was obtained from an adult woman who had mild COVID-19 (a few samples of this study predate the infection). The sample titles of this study are shuffled in the database, so cell type and time point are left out; the donor was told from shared clones. The base sequence is TGTGCCAGCAGTTTATCGCCATCTAGCGGGGTGGGGTACAATGAGCAGTTCTTC. Its protein reads: CASSLSPSSGVGYNEQFF.